A selection of T cell receptor beta chains follows, all from one sample in a study of beta chain features in type 1 diabetes. Sequencing used immunoSEQ multiplex PCR; TCRdb keeps in-frame clones, though not all of them. The sample has 130,000 or so clones; approximately 9.8% are singletons. Sequencing used central memory CD4+ T cells from blood. These receptors came from a woman between 40 and 55 years old in good health. The CDR3 runs from the conserved cysteine through the conserved F or W. D genes are given only for firm matches. Clone size appears in some rows only: once, few, many, or a class for an expanded clone.

d_call: -
cdr3_length: 13
j_call: TRBJ1-1
clone_size: few
v_call: TRBV5-8
cdr3_aa: CASSRRSYTEAFF
cdr3_nt: TGTGCCAGCAGCCGCAGGTCCTACACTGAAGCTTTCTTT

d_call: -
cdr3_length: 13
j_call: TRBJ1-2
clone_size: few
v_call: TRBV18
cdr3_aa: CASSPGSNYGYTF
cdr3_nt: TGTGCCAGCTCACCTGGCAGTAACTATGGCTACACCTTC

d_call: TRBD1
cdr3_length: 12
j_call: TRBJ1-1
clone_size: -
v_call: TRBV6-5
cdr3_aa: CASSGTVTEAFF
cdr3_nt: TGTGCCAGCAGCGGGACAGTAACTGAAGCTTTCTTT

d_call: TRBD2
cdr3_length: 16
j_call: TRBJ2-5
clone_size: -
v_call: TRBV4-3
cdr3_aa: CASSQVARGGRETQYF
cdr3_nt: TGCGCCAGCAGCCAAGTTGCGCGGGGGGGCCGGGAGACCCAGTACTTC

d_call: TRBD1
cdr3_length: 15
j_call: TRBJ1-3
clone_size: -
v_call: TRBV4-3
cdr3_aa: CASSQVGGPGNTIYF
cdr3_nt: TGCGCCAGCAGCCAAGTAGGGGGCCCTGGAAACACCATATATTTT

d_call: -
cdr3_length: 11
j_call: TRBJ2-3
clone_size: few
v_call: TRBV7-8
cdr3_aa: CASSLQDTQYF
cdr3_nt: TGTGCCAGCAGCTTACAAGATACGCAGTATTTT

d_call: -
cdr3_length: 14
j_call: TRBJ1-2
clone_size: -
v_call: TRBV6-6
cdr3_aa: CASSSSSRDYGYTF
cdr3_nt: TGTGCCAGCAGCTCCTCAAGCAGGGACTATGGCTACACCTTC

d_call: TRBD1
cdr3_length: 14
j_call: TRBJ1-4
clone_size: -
v_call: TRBV7-9
cdr3_aa: CASSFDRAGEKLFF
cdr3_nt: TGTGCCAGCAGCTTCGACAGGGCAGGAGAAAAACTGTTTTTT

d_call: TRBD2
cdr3_length: 14
j_call: TRBJ2-1
clone_size: few
v_call: TRBV7-2
cdr3_aa: CASSYPGLAGLPFF
cdr3_nt: TGTGCCAGCAGCTACCCGGGACTAGCGGGACTCCCGTTCTTC

d_call: -
cdr3_length: 15
j_call: TRBJ2-2
clone_size: many
v_call: TRBV4-3
cdr3_aa: CASSQAGGNTGELFF
cdr3_nt: TGCGCCAGCAGCCAAGCCGGGGGGAACACCGGGGAGCTGTTTTTT

d_call: TRBD2
cdr3_length: 16
j_call: TRBJ2-5
clone_size: -
v_call: TRBV7-2
cdr3_aa: CASSFSSGGAPQTQYF
cdr3_nt: TGTGCCAGCAGCTTTTCTAGCGGGGGGGCCCCGCAGACCCAGTACTTC

d_call: TRBD2
cdr3_length: 16
j_call: TRBJ2-3
clone_size: few
v_call: TRBV5-4
cdr3_aa: CASSEGLAGTQDTQYF
cdr3_nt: TGTGCCAGCAGCGAGGGACTAGCGGGGACCCAGGATACGCAGTATTTT

d_call: -
cdr3_length: 14
j_call: TRBJ1-1
clone_size: -
v_call: TRBV6-1
cdr3_aa: CASSELGGNTEAFF
cdr3_nt: TGTGCCAGCAGTGAACTAGGGGGGAACACTGAAGCTTTCTTT

d_call: TRBD2
cdr3_length: 19
j_call: TRBJ2-7
clone_size: few
v_call: TRBV19
cdr3_aa: CASSRSPQRGFRPSDEQYF
cdr3_nt: TGTGCCAGTAGTCGGTCGCCCCAGCGGGGGTTCCGACCTAGCGACGAGCAGTACTTC

d_call: -
cdr3_length: 16
j_call: TRBJ1-5
clone_size: -
v_call: TRBV15
cdr3_aa: CATSPLGAASNQPQHF
cdr3_nt: TGTGCCACCAGCCCCCTAGGAGCAGCTAGCAATCAGCCCCAGCATTTT

d_call: TRBD2
cdr3_length: 18
j_call: TRBJ2-3
clone_size: -
v_call: TRBV5-1
cdr3_aa: CASSLVASGGPSTDTQYF
cdr3_nt: TGCGCCAGCAGCTTGGTCGCTAGCGGGGGGCCGAGCACAGATACGCAGTATTTT

d_call: TRBD1
cdr3_length: 15
j_call: TRBJ1-6
clone_size: -
v_call: TRBV7-6
cdr3_aa: CASSSGQGGNSPLHF
cdr3_nt: TGTGCCAGCAGCTCCGGACAGGGGGGTAATTCACCCCTCCACTTT

d_call: TRBD1
cdr3_length: 15
j_call: TRBJ2-3
clone_size: few
v_call: TRBV4-1
cdr3_aa: CASSPSDRGWDTQYF
cdr3_nt: TGCGCCAGCAGCCCTTCGGACAGGGGGTGGGATACGCAGTATTTT

d_call: -
cdr3_length: 14
j_call: TRBJ2-2
clone_size: -
v_call: TRBV19
cdr3_aa: CASTSQSNTGELFF
cdr3_nt: TGTGCCAGTACATCACAATCGAACACCGGGGAGCTGTTTTTT

d_call: TRBD2
cdr3_length: 15
j_call: TRBJ2-7
clone_size: few
v_call: TRBV5-6
cdr3_aa: CASTSTGGISYEQYF
cdr3_nt: TGTGCCAGCACCTCCACGGGGGGGATCTCCTACGAGCAGTACTTC

d_call: TRBD2
cdr3_length: 16
j_call: TRBJ2-2
clone_size: -
v_call: TRBV6-1
cdr3_aa: CASSASGGPNTGELFF
cdr3_nt: TGTGCCAGCAGTGCTAGCGGGGGCCCGAACACCGGGGAGCTGTTTTTT

d_call: -
cdr3_length: 15
j_call: TRBJ2-5
clone_size: few
v_call: TRBV7-8
cdr3_aa: CASSLKAGDQETQYF
cdr3_nt: TGTGCCAGCAGCTTAAAGGCCGGGGACCAAGAGACCCAGTACTTC

d_call: -
cdr3_length: 15
j_call: TRBJ1-3
clone_size: -
v_call: TRBV7-6
cdr3_aa: CASSSQGGAGNTIYF
cdr3_nt: TGTGCCAGCAGCTCCCAGGGAGGTGCAGGAAACACCATATATTTT

d_call: -
cdr3_length: 15
j_call: TRBJ2-7
clone_size: -
v_call: TRBV4-2
cdr3_aa: CASSPYLGGPYEQYF
cdr3_nt: TGTGCCAGCAGCCCCTACCTCGGGGGGCCCTACGAGCAGTACTTC

d_call: TRBD2
cdr3_length: 12
j_call: TRBJ2-7
clone_size: few
v_call: TRBV10-3
cdr3_aa: CATLAGAYEQYF
cdr3_nt: TGTGCCACACTAGCGGGGGCCTACGAGCAGTACTTC

d_call: -
cdr3_length: 15
j_call: TRBJ2-2
clone_size: -
v_call: TRBV5-1
cdr3_aa: CASSLVRDLTGELFF
cdr3_nt: TGCGCCAGCAGCTTGGTCAGGGATCTCACCGGGGAGCTGTTTTTT

d_call: -
cdr3_length: 13
j_call: TRBJ2-7
clone_size: few
v_call: TRBV2
cdr3_aa: CASRYAGSYEQYF
cdr3_nt: TGTGCCAGCAGATATGCAGGATCCTACGAGCAGTACTTC

d_call: -
cdr3_length: 12
j_call: TRBJ2-1
clone_size: few
v_call: TRBV12-5
cdr3_aa: CASGIDNNEQFF
cdr3_nt: TGTGCTAGTGGTATCGACAACAATGAGCAGTTCTTC

d_call: -
cdr3_length: 15
j_call: TRBJ2-3
clone_size: -
v_call: TRBV19
cdr3_aa: CASSEDGTSTDTQYF
cdr3_nt: TGTGCCAGTAGCGAGGACGGGACTAGCACAGATACGCAGTATTTT

d_call: -
cdr3_length: 15
j_call: TRBJ2-5
clone_size: -
v_call: TRBV14
cdr3_aa: CASSQDGLTQETQYF
cdr3_nt: TGTGCCAGCAGCCAAGATGGACTGACTCAAGAGACCCAGTACTTC

d_call: TRBD1
cdr3_length: 13
j_call: TRBJ2-7
clone_size: few
v_call: TRBV6-5
cdr3_aa: CASGWTGPDEQYF
cdr3_nt: TGTGCCAGCGGATGGACAGGCCCAGACGAGCAGTACTTC

d_call: TRBD1
cdr3_length: 14
j_call: TRBJ1-6
clone_size: few
v_call: TRBV6-5
cdr3_aa: CASRMTGLNSPLHF
cdr3_nt: TGTGCCAGCAGGATGACAGGGCTGAATTCACCCCTCCACTTT

d_call: TRBD2
cdr3_length: 15
j_call: TRBJ2-5
clone_size: -
v_call: TRBV5-4
cdr3_aa: CASSLRLAGTETQYF
cdr3_nt: TGTGCCAGCAGCTTGAGACTAGCGGGGACAGAGACCCAGTACTTC

d_call: TRBD1
cdr3_length: 15
j_call: TRBJ1-2
clone_size: -
v_call: TRBV5-1
cdr3_aa: CASSLDSGGYYGYTF
cdr3_nt: TGCGCCAGCAGCTTGGATTCAGGGGGCTACTATGGCTACACCTTC

d_call: -
cdr3_length: 17
j_call: TRBJ2-2
clone_size: few
v_call: TRBV5-1
cdr3_aa: CASSLARRGGNTGELFF
cdr3_nt: TGCGCCAGCAGCTTGGCCCGAAGGGGGGGGAACACCGGGGAGCTGTTTTTT

d_call: TRBD1
cdr3_length: 14
j_call: TRBJ2-1
clone_size: -
v_call: TRBV7-8
cdr3_aa: CASRDDRAYNEQFF
cdr3_nt: TGTGCCAGCAGGGACGACAGGGCTTACAATGAGCAGTTCTTC

d_call: -
cdr3_length: 14
j_call: TRBJ2-5
clone_size: -
v_call: TRBV25-1
cdr3_aa: CASSRGEDPETQYF
cdr3_nt: TGTGCCAGCAGCAGGGGAGAGGACCCTGAGACCCAGTACTTC

d_call: -
cdr3_length: 14
j_call: TRBJ1-1
clone_size: -
v_call: TRBV15
cdr3_aa: CATSIGTLNTEAFF
cdr3_nt: TGTGCCACCAGCATAGGGACACTGAACACTGAAGCTTTCTTT

d_call: TRBD1
cdr3_length: 15
j_call: TRBJ1-5
clone_size: -
v_call: TRBV19
cdr3_aa: CASRYGQEDNQPQHF
cdr3_nt: TGTGCCAGTAGATACGGACAGGAAGACAATCAGCCCCAGCATTTT

d_call: TRBD1
cdr3_length: 16
j_call: TRBJ1-4
clone_size: -
v_call: TRBV6-5
cdr3_aa: CASSLGQGATNEKLFF
cdr3_nt: TGTGCCAGCAGTTTGGGGCAGGGGGCTACTAATGAAAAACTGTTTTTT

d_call: -
cdr3_length: 11
j_call: TRBJ1-1
clone_size: -
v_call: TRBV7-2
cdr3_aa: CASSQGGEAFF
cdr3_nt: TGTGCCAGCAGCCAAGGAGGGGAAGCTTTCTTT

d_call: -
cdr3_length: 13
j_call: TRBJ1-6
clone_size: -
v_call: TRBV29-1
cdr3_aa: CSVEEQEGRPLHF
cdr3_nt: TGCAGCGTTGAAGAGCAGGAGGGTCGACCCCTCCACTTT

d_call: -
cdr3_length: 14
j_call: TRBJ2-3
clone_size: few
v_call: TRBV5-1
cdr3_aa: CASREGQPQDTQYF
cdr3_nt: TGCGCCAGCAGGGAGGGACAGCCTCAAGATACGCAGTATTTT